These 15 T cell receptor beta chains were all obtained from the same sample, sequenced in a study of blood T cells in healthy people across ages. Next came a second PCR, run for about 7 to 12 cycles, which used a sample-barcoded 5' primer along with a J-beta primer mix. One entry per CDR3 protein results from TCRdb running MiXCR on the 5' RACE reads. This table holds over 700,000 distinct CDR3 sequences, roughly 25% found once. The data also belong to a second study, concerning T cells of mothers and their children.

Sequencing was carried out using blood. The source is a boy aged 5-17 years in good health.

This sequence joins TRBV12-3 or TRBV12-4 and TRBJ1-1; no firm D call. This CDR3 spans 12 amino acids. The V and J ends lost 4 bases and 6 bases respectively, with 9 bases between them. This CDR3 reads CASSYLTAEAFF. The CDR3 DNA reads as TGTGCCAGCAGTTACCTTACCGCTGAAGCTTTCTTT.

There are many counts of this clonotype. This chain joins TRBV29-1 and TRBJ2-1, with unresolved D. V lost 4 bases, J lost 1 base, and 2 bases lay in between. The CDR3 has 11 residues. Germline V gene lookup returns CDR1 SQVTM and CDR2 ANQGSEA. CDR3: CSVVSYNEQFF. CDR3 nucleotides: TGCAGCGTTGTGTCCTACAATGAGCAGTTCTTC.

This sequence joins TRBV18 and TRBJ2-1; the match to TRBD1 covers 9 bases. This CDR3 is 17 amino acids long. Germline CDR1 and CDR2: KGHSH and LQKENI. V shed 3 bases, J shed 4 bases, and the junction held 10 bases outside the gene matches. CDR3 in amino acids: CASSPETGQGDYNEQFF. CDR3 in DNA: TGTGCCAGCTCACCTGAGACGGGACAGGGAGATTACAATGAGCAGTTCTTC.

The chain carries TRBV6-2 or TRBV6-3 and TRBJ2-1; 7 positions agree with TRBD2. Per the germline V gene, CDR1 is MNHEY and CDR2 is SVGEGT. Trimming cost V 2 bases and J 3 bases; bases outside gene matches: 10. The CDR3 consists of 17 residues. In DNA form, the CDR3 reads TGTGCCAGCAGTTACCCCAGGGAAGCGGGGTTCTACAATGAGCAGTTCTTC. Translating gives CASSYPREAGFYNEQFF.

V usage is TRBV9 and J usage is TRBJ2-2; D remains ambiguous. From germline, CDR1 is SGDLS and CDR2 YYNGEE. Trimming took off 0 bases at V and 2 bases at J, with 11 bases between the two ends. CDR3 size: 16 residues. The DNA for the CDR3 is TGTGCCAGCAGCGTAGAGGCTTTCTCTAACACCGGGGAGCTGTTTTTT. Its translation: CASSVEAFSNTGELFF.

This clonotype was found many times. The rearrangement links TRBV11-2 to TRBJ2-7; D may match TRBD1 or TRBD2 (6 bases each). CDR1 SGHAT and CDR2 FQNNGV come from the germline V gene. V was cut by 1 base and J by 7 bases, with 11 bases left in between. This CDR3 has 13 residues. This CDR3 reads CASSLGTGREQYF. CDR3 nucleotide sequence: TGTGCCAGCAGCTTAGGCACAGGGAGGGAGCAGTACTTC.

The chain employs TRBV9 and TRBJ1-6; possible D gene TRBD1, 5 bases. Deletions cut 4 bases from V and 5 bases from J, with 7 bases between. The CDR3 loop spans 13 amino acids. Germline V gene lookup returns CDR1 SGDLS and CDR2 YYNGEE. CDR3 amino acids: CASSWGDNSPLHF. In DNA form, the CDR3 reads TGTGCCAGCAGCTGGGGGGATAATTCACCCCTCCACTTT. Using reference TRBV9 and TRBJ1-6 for the parts outside the CDR3, the full variable domain is DSGVTQTPKHLITATGQRVTLRCSPRSGDLSVYWYQQSLDQGLQFLIQYYNGEERAKGNILERFSAQQFPDLHSELNLSSLELGDSALYFCASSWGDNSPLHFGNGTRLTVT.

The rearrangement links TRBV7-9 to TRBJ2-2; D is unresolved. The V gene lost 1 base and the J gene lost 1 base, with 13 bases spanning the gap. This CDR3 spans 17 amino acids. Germline assignment: CDR1 SEHNR and CDR2 FQNEAQ (reference sequence). The CDR3 region has the DNA TGTGCCAGCAGCTTAGGACCGGTGGACCAGAACACCGGGGAGCTGTTTTTT. This encodes CASSLGPVDQNTGELFF.

The chain carries TRBV7-2 and TRBJ2-5; D unclear. V was clipped by 5 bases and J by 0 bases, with 19 bases between them. The CDR3 runs to 17 residues. Germline CDR1 and CDR2: SGHTA and FQGNSA. The CDR3 is CASSARSWAEYQETQYF. The CDR3 DNA reads as TGTGCCAGCAGCGCAAGGTCCTGGGCCGAGTACCAAGAGACCCAGTACTTC.

This clonotype has more than one count but fewer than ten. V is TRBV7-9 and J is TRBJ2-7; D remains unclear. Looked up from germline, CDR1 is SEHNR and CDR2 is FQNEAQ (reference sequence). CDR3 size: 14 residues. The V and J ends lost 6 bases and 3 bases respectively, with 15 bases between them. CDR3 sequence (DNA): TGTGCCAGCAGTTACGTAGCCTCACGCTACGAGCAGTACTTC. This encodes CASSYVASRYEQYF. Complete variable domain (other parts from reference TRBV7-9 and TRBJ2-7): DTGVSQNPRHKITKRGQNVTFRCDPISEHNRLYWYRQTLGQGPEFLTYFQNEAQLEKSRLLSDRFSAERPKGSFSTLEIQRTEQGDSAMYLCASSYVASRYEQYFGPGTRLTVT.

The gene calls are TRBV4-3 and TRBJ2-2; D is ambiguous. The CDR3 spans 16 residues. CDR1 LGHNA and CDR2 YSLEER come from the germline V gene. Trimming stripped 3 bases from V and 0 bases from J, with 11 bases between. The CDR3 region is CASSHASYANTGELFF. The DNA of the CDR3 is TGCGCCAGCAGCCATGCGAGCTACGCGAACACCGGGGAGCTGTTTTTT.

This chain's CDR3 is CASSLQLDPGADEQYF. The CDR3 DNA is TGCGCCAGCAGCCTCCAACTAGACCCAGGGGCGGATGAGCAGTACTTC. This chain joins TRBV5-1 and TRBJ2-7; D is perhaps TRBD1 (6 bases). Trimming shortened V by 4 bases and J by 7 bases, and 24 bases separated the two germline ends. Germline V gene lookup returns CDR1 SGHRS and CDR2 YFSETQ. The CDR3 totals 16 residues.

This clonotype appeared a few times. The chain carries TRBV11-1 and TRBJ2-1; 14 bases are shared with TRBD2. Trimming removed 4 bases from V and 4 bases from J; junction bases left unmatched: 3. This CDR3 has 16 amino acids. Germline V CDR1 and CDR2: SGHAT, FQDESV (reference sequence). The CDR3 DNA reads as TGTGCCAGCAGCTACCGACTAGCGGGGGGGTACAATGAGCAGTTCTTC. Amino acid sequence: CASSYRLAGGYNEQFF.

This clonotype was seen more than once but under ten times. The V gene is TRBV3-1, the J gene TRBJ2-5; perhaps TRBD1 as D (6 bases). V dropped 3 bases and J dropped 11 bases, with 22 bases sitting between them. The CDR3 covers 15 residues. CDR1 is LGHDT and CDR2 is YNNKEL in the germline V gene (reference sequence). CDR3 region: CASSQGTSNSGEQYF. The CDR3 DNA is TGTGCCAGCAGCCAGGGAACATCCAACTCAGGGGAGCAGTACTTC.

This clonotype occurred a few times. The rearrangement joins TRBV28 to TRBJ1-6, with a tentative D call TRBD1 (6 bases). Looked up from germline, CDR1 is MDHEN and CDR2 is SYDVKM. The V and J ends lost 10 bases and 7 bases respectively, with 23 bases between them. This CDR3 region has 16 residues. The CDR3 DNA reads TGTGCCAACATCAAAAACAGGGCCCTCCTAAATTCACCCCTCCACTTT. It codes for CANIKNRALLNSPLHF.